Listed here are 32 T cell receptor beta chains from one sample, sequenced in a study of shared clonotypes between healthy human individuals (dated by TCRdb to 2019 to 2021). Libraries were prepared through the immunoSEQ multiplex PCR assay. Entries here come from immuneACCESS through TCRdb and include only in-frame sequences with V and J called. Some clones fail to appear in such tables; in the studies checked, an unresolved V gene covers under half of the shortfall, and the cause of the remainder is unknown. This sample is represented by millions of clones; 90% to 95% of them were singletons. Together, the top ten hold around 1.7% of the sample. CD8 naive samples consisted of CD45RO-negative cells that were positively selected for CCR7, yielding a CD45RA+CCR7+ population without TemRA cells. Specimen: naive CD8+ T cells from PBMCs. The cell subset or site label for this specimen denotes: CD45RA+CCR7+. These TCRs come from a man younger than 35 in good health. Some clones in this sample may be carry-over from other donors' samples.

A single count supports this clone. V usage is TRBV28 and J usage is TRBJ1-6; no reliable D call. Trimming left V 2 bases short and J 10 bases short, with 3 bases between. The CDR3 runs 11 residues. The germline gives CDR1 MDHEN, CDR2 SYDVKM. The CDR3 loop reads CASSLDSPLHF. The CDR3 DNA follows: TGTGCCAGCAGTTTAGACTCACCCCTCCACTTT.

The gene calls are TRBV21-1 and TRBJ1-3; TRBD1 is the table's D call and was not checked against the DNA. TRBV21-1 is shown as a pseudogene. This CDR3 contains 18 residues. The CDR3 loop is CASSTRDSPGVSGNTIYF. The CDR3 DNA sequence: TGTGCCAGCAGCACCCGGGACAGTCCGGGCGTCTCTGGAAACACCATATATTTT.

To note about this clone: This specimen includes other DNA sequences encoding the same CDR3. The rearrangement joins TRBV9 to TRBJ2-3; tentatively, D is TRBD1 or TRBD2 (6 bases each). CDR1 is SGDLS, CDR2 YYNGEE, per germline. The V end was cut by 0 bases, the J end by 2 bases, with 10 bases between. This CDR3 has 15 residues. The DNA for the CDR3 is TGTGCCAGCAGCGTAGTCGGGGGCTCCACAGATACGCAGTATTTT. This encodes CASSVVGGSTDTQYF. Complete variable domain (other parts from reference TRBV9 and TRBJ2-3): DSGVTQTPKHLITATGQRVTLRCSPRSGDLSVYWYQQSLDQGLQFLIQYYNGEERAKGNILERFSAQQFPDLHSELNLSSLELGDSALYFCASSVVGGSTDTQYFGPGTRLTVL.

This clone was observed a handful of times. This CDR3 is also generated by other DNA sequences in the sample. The chain combines TRBV7-9 with TRBJ1-2; D gene ambiguous. The V gene's germline CDR1 is SEHNR and CDR2 FQNEAQ (reference sequence). This CDR3 is 12 amino acids long. V shed 2 bases and J shed 6 bases, with 7 bases lying between them. The CDR3 protein is CASSLSGDGYTF. The CDR3 DNA is TGTGCCAGCAGCTTATCCGGGGATGGCTACACCTTC. Using reference TRBV7-9 and TRBJ1-2 for the parts outside the CDR3, the full variable domain is DTGVSQNPRHKITKRGQNVTFRCDPISEHNRLYWYRQTLGQGPEFLTYFQNEAQLEKSRLLSDRFSAERPKGSFSTLEIQRTEQGDSAMYLCASSLSGDGYTFGSGTRLTVV.

This clone came up once. The chain recombines TRBV28 with TRBJ2-2; no firm D call. The germline gives CDR1 MDHEN, CDR2 SYDVKM. CDR3 size: 15 residues. V lost 6 bases and J lost 0, with 11 bases in between. The CDR3 sequence is CASRPTTANTGELFF. The CDR3, as DNA: TGTGCCAGCAGACCCACCACCGCGAACACCGGGGAGCTGTTTTTT. Together with reference TRBV28 and TRBJ2-2, the CDR3 gives the full variable domain: DVKVTQSSRYLVKRTGEKVFLECVQDMDHENMFWYRQDPGLGLRLIYFSYDVKMKEKGDIPEGYSVSREKKERFSLILESASTNQTSMYLCASRPTTANTGELFFGEGSRLTVL.

V usage is TRBV9 and J usage is TRBJ2-7; 7 nucleotides agree with TRBD1. Per the germline V gene, CDR1 is SGDLS and CDR2 is YYNGEE. Trimming at V came to 4 bases and at J to 3 bases, leaving 13 bases not matched to a gene. The CDR3 contains 16 residues. The CDR3 DNA reads TGTGCCAGCAGCCCCGACTTCAGGGGGAATCTCTACGAGCAGTACTTC. This gives the protein CASSPDFRGNLYEQYF.

The chain's CDR3 is CASTEGANEQFF. In DNA form, the CDR3 reads TGTGCCAGTACCGAGGGGGCGAATGAGCAGTTCTTC. The J gene is TRBJ2-1, the V gene TRBV19, with 7 bases matching TRBD1. There are 12 residues in the CDR3. J gave up 7 bases and V 7 bases, and 4 bases lay outside the gene matches. Germline V gives CDR1 LNHDA, CDR2 SQIVND (reference sequence).

This chain connects TRBV28 to TRBJ1-1; D remains unclear. V was shortened by 5 bases and J by 5 bases, with 15 bases between the two germline ends. This CDR3 comprises 14 residues. CDR1 MDHEN and CDR2 SYDVKM come from the germline V gene. The CDR3 DNA follows: TGTGCCAGCAGTGCTAATCTGAGGATAACTGAAGCTTTCTTT. The encoded protein is CASSANLRITEAFF.

The J gene is TRBJ2-5, the V gene TRBV28, with unresolved D. V gave up 9 bases and J gave up 5 bases, with 16 bases separating them. The V gene's germline CDR1 is MDHEN and CDR2 SYDVKM. The CDR3 covers 13 residues. CDR3 bases: TGTGCCAGTCTGGACCTGTTCGAGGAGACCCAGTACTTC. Amino acids: CASLDLFEETQYF.

V gene TRBV28 combines with J gene TRBJ2-7; D is perhaps TRBD2 (5 bases). The germline V and J ends were trimmed by 5 bases and 2 bases, with 19 bases remaining between them. The CDR3 length is 16 residues. Germline V gives CDR1 MDHEN, CDR2 SYDVKM. CDR3 residues: CASSPPTGSGAYEQYF. The CDR3 nucleotides are TGTGCCAGCAGTCCACCCACGGGGTCCGGCGCCTACGAGCAGTACTTC.

The chain uses TRBV7-2 and TRBJ2-1; TRBD2 might be the D (6 bases). Germline CDR1 is SGHTA and CDR2 is FQGNSA. The germline V and J ends were trimmed by 4 bases and 6 bases, with 16 bases remaining between them. The CDR3 loop spans 15 amino acids. This CDR3 is CASSSGIGRGNEQFF. DNA for the CDR3: TGTGCCAGCAGCTCCGGTATAGGGCGGGGCAATGAGCAGTTCTTC. Supplemented by reference TRBV7-2 and TRBJ2-1, the full variable domain reads GAGVSQSPSNKVTEKGKDVELRCDPISGHTALYWYRQSLGQGLEFLIYFQGNSAPDKSGLPSDRFSAERTGGSVSTLTIQRTQQEDSAVYLCASSSGIGRGNEQFFGPGTRLTVL.

V usage is TRBV4-3 and J usage is TRBJ1-5; D unresolved. CDR1 LGHNA and CDR2 YSLEER come from the germline V gene. The CDR3 length is 16 residues. Trimming removed 0 bases from V and 0 bases from J, with 9 bases in between. CDR3 nucleotide sequence: TGCGCCAGCAGCCAAGATCTATTGATTAGCAATCAGCCCCAGCATTTT. Protein: CASSQDLLISNQPQHF.

A word on this clone: The identical CDR3 is also encoded by other nucleotide sequences in the sample. The J gene is TRBJ2-7, the V gene TRBV7-9; 7 positions agree with TRBD1. Trimming cost V 1 base and J 1 base; bases outside gene matches: 1. The CDR3 runs 14 residues. The germline V gene encodes CDR1 SEHNR and CDR2 FQNEAQ (reference sequence). The chain's CDR3 is CASSLGGQSYEQYF. CDR3 nucleotide sequence: TGTGCCAGCAGCTTAGGGGGACAGTCCTACGAGCAGTACTTC. Variable domain in full (rest from reference TRBV7-9 and TRBJ2-7): DTGVSQNPRHKITKRGQNVTFRCDPISEHNRLYWYRQTLGQGPEFLTYFQNEAQLEKSRLLSDRFSAERPKGSFSTLEIQRTEQGDSAMYLCASSLGGQSYEQYFGPGTRLTVT.

The chain links TRBV28 to TRBJ2-1; 8 bases are shared with TRBD2. Germline CDR1 reads MDHEN; CDR2 reads SYDVKM. The CDR3 runs to 15 residues. Germline trimming cut 5 bases from V and 5 bases from J; bases unmatched to any gene: 8. This chain's CDR3 is CASSPGLGEDNEQFF. CDR3 in DNA: TGTGCCAGCAGTCCGGGACTAGGAGAGGACAATGAGCAGTTCTTC.

As to this clone: Other DNA sequences from this sample encode an identical CDR3 as well. This rearrangement joins TRBV28 to TRBJ2-5; TRBD2 might be the D (6 bases). CDR1 and CDR2 from the germline V gene are MDHEN and SYDVKM. Trimming stripped 2 bases from V and 5 bases from J, with 9 bases between. The CDR3 has 13 amino acids. The DNA of the CDR3 is TGTGCCAGCAGTTTAGGGGGGAAGGAGACCCAGTACTTC. Encoded protein: CASSLGGKETQYF. Full variable domain (remainder filled in from reference TRBV28 and TRBJ2-5): DVKVTQSSRYLVKRTGEKVFLECVQDMDHENMFWYRQDPGLGLRLIYFSYDVKMKEKGDIPEGYSVSREKKERFSLILESASTNQTSMYLCASSLGGKETQYFGPGTRLLVL.

The V call is TRBV4-3, the J call TRBJ1-1, with D hard to call. V was clipped by 5 bases and J by 2 bases, with 9 bases between them. CDR1 LGHNA and CDR2 YSLEER come from the germline V gene. The CDR3 loop spans 13 amino acids. DNA for the CDR3: TGCGCCAGCAGCTCCGGCCTAAACACTGAAGCTTTCTTT. This encodes CASSSGLNTEAFF.

The rearrangement joins TRBV29-1 to TRBJ1-5; 9 bases align to TRBD1. Trimming cost V 7 bases and J 5 bases; bases outside gene matches: 9. Germline V gives CDR1 SQVTM, CDR2 ANQGSEA. The CDR3 totals 14 residues. CDR3 DNA sequence: TGCAGCGCCCAGACAGGGGGTTGGGATCAGCCCCAGCATTTT. It is translated as CSAQTGGWDQPQHF.

Note on this clone: This same CDR3 is encoded by further DNA sequences in the sample. The V and J genes are TRBV27 and TRBJ2-1; the match to TRBD1 covers 9 bases. The ends lost 6 bases at V and 4 bases at J; junction bases unmatched: 1. In germline, CDR1 is MNHEY, CDR2 SMNVEV (reference sequence). This CDR3 is 13 amino acids long. The CDR3 DNA reads as TGTGCCAGCAGGGGACAGGGTTACAATGAGCAGTTCTTC. Protein: CASRGQGYNEQFF.

This clone appeared a single time. J is TRBJ2-1 and V is TRBV28; the D is unclear. CDR1 is MDHEN, CDR2 SYDVKM, per germline. The CDR3 has 13 residues. The V end lost 3 bases, the J end lost 8 bases, and 11 bases lay between the germline ends. CDR3 nucleotides: TGTGCCAGCAGTTTCCTCCGTGGGGATGAGCAGTTCTTC. Encoded protein: CASSFLRGDEQFF.

The chain couples TRBV19 to TRBJ2-1; D perhaps matches TRBD1 (5 bases). The germline V and J ends were trimmed by 3 bases and 1 base, with 10 bases remaining between them. The CDR3 contains 15 residues. Germline lookup yields CDR1 LNHDA and CDR2 SQIVND (reference sequence). CDR3 protein: CASSISRASYNEQFF. In DNA form, the CDR3 reads TGTGCCAGTAGTATTAGCAGGGCTTCCTACAATGAGCAGTTCTTC.

V gene TRBV7-9 combines with J gene TRBJ2-1, with TRBD1 matching 9 bases. Germline assignment: CDR1 SEHNR and CDR2 FQNEAQ (reference sequence). This CDR3 region has 13 residues. With 5 bases clipped from V and 15 bases from J, the junction kept 11 bases outside the gene matches. DNA of the CDR3: TGTGCCAGCAGCCCCCCGGGACAGGGTATTCGGTTCTTC. It specifies CASSPPGQGIRFF.

The chain combines TRBV27 with TRBJ1-1; tentatively, D is TRBD1 (5 bases). Trimming cost V 9 bases and J 0 bases, with 14 bases left between them. The V gene's germline CDR1 is MNHEY and CDR2 SMNVEV (reference sequence). The CDR3 is 14 residues long. Here the CDR3 reads CASWGVSLNTEAFF. CDR3 nucleotide sequence: TGTGCCAGTTGGGGGGTCAGTCTGAACACTGAAGCTTTCTTT.

The V and J genes are TRBV13 and TRBJ2-5, with TRBD1 identical over 10 bases. The CDR3 is made up of 16 amino acids. J lost 1 base, V lost 5 bases, and 7 bases had no gene match. The V gene's germline CDR1 is PRHDT and CDR2 FYEKMQ (reference sequence). CDR3 coding DNA: TGTGCCAGCAGCCAGAGAGACAGGGGGCTCCAAGAGACCCAGTACTTC. Residues: CASSQRDRGLQETQYF.

The CDR3 nucleotides are TGTGCCAGCAGCTCGTGGACTAGCGGGGGGTACAATGAGCAGTTCTTC. Translation gives CASSSWTSGGYNEQFF. V is TRBV7-3 and J is TRBJ2-1, with 14 bases that match TRBD2. The germline V gene encodes CDR1 SGHTA and CDR2 FQGTGA. This CDR3 is 16 amino acids long. V shed 4 bases, J shed 4 bases, and the junction held 3 bases outside the gene matches.

The gene calls are TRBV9 and TRBJ2-1, with a weak D call TRBD1 (6 bases). Germline-derived CDR1 and CDR2 are SGDLS and YYNGEE. V dropped 1 base and J dropped 0 bases, with 14 bases sitting between them. This CDR3 is built from 17 residues. DNA for the CDR3: TGTGCCAGCAGCGTACCTTCGGACAGAAGCTCCTACAATGAGCAGTTCTTC. This codes for CASSVPSDRSSYNEQFF.

The chain has TRBV2 and TRBJ2-2; perhaps TRBD2 as D (5 bases). The CDR3 runs 15 residues. Trimming took 7 bases from V and 1 from J, leaving 13 bases between them. Looked up from germline, CDR1 is SNHLY and CDR2 is FYNNEI. This CDR3 is CASNLESGNTGELFF. In nucleotides, the CDR3 is TGTGCCAGCAATCTTGAGAGCGGGAACACCGGGGAGCTGTTTTTT.

The chain carries TRBV9 and TRBJ1-1; D might be TRBD1 (5 bases). Germline lookup yields CDR1 SGDLS and CDR2 YYNGEE. The CDR3 consists of 14 residues. V was trimmed by 4 bases and J by 3 bases, leaving 13 bases between them. CDR3: CASSPWTSDTEAFF. CDR3 sequence (DNA): TGTGCCAGCAGCCCTTGGACATCAGACACTGAAGCTTTCTTT.

This clone was counted a single time. The V call is TRBV7-2, the J call TRBJ2-7, with D unclear. The CDR3 runs to 15 residues. CDR1 and CDR2 (germline): SGHTA, FQGNSA. Deletions cut 4 bases from V and 0 bases from J, with 13 bases between. The CDR3 nucleotides are TGTGCCAGCAGCTCGGACCCCTCTGCCTCCTACGAGCAGTACTTC. Translation gives CASSSDPSASYEQYF.

This chain links TRBV7-9 with TRBJ2-4; 8 bases are shared with TRBD1. The V gene end was trimmed by 5 bases and the J gene end by 7 bases; junction bases not matched to a gene: 16. Germline V gene sequence: CDR1 SEHNR, CDR2 FQNEAQ (reference sequence). The CDR3 length is 17 residues. CDR3 protein: CASSPNDRGRVPNIQYF. CDR3 in DNA: TGTGCCAGCAGCCCCAACGACAGGGGTCGTGTCCCCAACATTCAGTACTTC.

The chain is built from TRBV27 and TRBJ2-2; D is unresolved. V was trimmed by 3 bases and J by 11 bases, leaving 13 bases between them. This CDR3 spans 13 amino acids. Germline CDR1 and CDR2: MNHEY and SMNVEV (reference sequence). The CDR3 region is CASSFLRSHELFF. The DNA for the CDR3 is TGTGCCAGCAGTTTCCTGCGATCCCATGAGCTGTTTTTT.

The chain has TRBV4-2 and TRBJ2-7; TRBD2 agrees at 11 bases. V lost 4 bases, J lost 5 bases, and 7 bases stayed unmatched. The CDR3 is made up of 15 amino acids. CDR1 LGHNA and CDR2 YNFKEQ come from the germline V gene. The CDR3 loop is CASSRLLAGDNEQYF. The CDR3 DNA reads as TGTGCCAGCAGCCGATTACTAGCGGGAGACAACGAGCAGTACTTC.

The chain has TRBV10-3 and TRBJ2-2; the D is unclear. In germline, CDR1 is ENHRY, CDR2 SYGVKD. Trimming removed 2 bases from V and 0 bases from J, with 16 bases in between. The CDR3 runs to 18 residues. The CDR3 nucleotides read TGTGCCATCAGTGAGGAAAGGTTGCACCAAACGAACACCGGGGAGCTGTTTTTT. Its protein product is CAISEERLHQTNTGELFF.